This T cell receptor (beta chain) originates from a study of early T cells in non-severe SARS-CoV-2 infection. V gave up 3 bases and J gave up 2 bases; unmatched junction bases: 6. The CDR3 has 15 residues. Germline V CDR1 and CDR2: SGHTA, FQGTGA. This clonotype was observed at least ten times. Individual cDNA molecules each received unique molecular identifiers attached to them. Using its own MiXCR run on the 5' RACE reads, TCRdb lists one record per CDR3 protein. In the table there are tens of thousands of distinct CDR3 sequences, 12% of which are singletons. This sequence was found in an adult who was a healthcare worker with PCR-confirmed SARS-CoV-2 infection or an uninfected control (not recorded which). Material for sequencing was whole blood. This rearrangement joins TRBV7-3 to TRBJ2-7, with 8 positions matching TRBD2. CDR3 nucleotides: TGTGCCAGCAGCTTCGCCAGCGGGGGCACCTACGAGCAGTACTTC. It translates to CASSFASGGTYEQYF.